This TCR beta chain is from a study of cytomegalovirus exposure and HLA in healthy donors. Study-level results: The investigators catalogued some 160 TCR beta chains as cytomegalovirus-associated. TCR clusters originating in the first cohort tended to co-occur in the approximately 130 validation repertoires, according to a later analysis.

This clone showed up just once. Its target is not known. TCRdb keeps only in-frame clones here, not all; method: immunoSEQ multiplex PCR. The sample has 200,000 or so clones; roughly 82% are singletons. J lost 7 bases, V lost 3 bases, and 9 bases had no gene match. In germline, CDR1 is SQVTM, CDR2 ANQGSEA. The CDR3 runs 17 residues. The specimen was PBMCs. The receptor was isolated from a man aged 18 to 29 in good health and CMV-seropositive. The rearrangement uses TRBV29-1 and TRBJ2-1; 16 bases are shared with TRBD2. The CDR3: CSVDPGLAGGTSNEQFF. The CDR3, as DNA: TGCAGCGTTGACCCGGGACTAGCGGGAGGGACTAGTAATGAGCAGTTCTTC.